This TCR beta chain was recovered during a study of blood T cells in healthy people across ages. Study-wide results and caveats: A greater number of naive CD4+ cells and higher diversity distinguished long-lived donors from aged donors. With unsorted PBMCs, a conclusive comparison of naive versus antigen-experienced cells was not possible. Per-million-T-cell TCR beta diversity fell roughly linearly with age. Nothing was known about donor CMV status, and this possibly confounded expanded clonotype changes.

Through a sample-barcoded 5' primer and a J-beta primer mix, a second PCR was run for roughly 7 to 12 cycles. TCRdb passed the 5' RACE reads through MiXCR, listing each CDR3 protein once. The sample includes some 320,000 distinct CDR3 sequences, roughly a quarter seen only once; the top ten take approximately 30%. This clonotype was seen once. Antigen: not known. This CDR3 has 16 residues. Germline V CDR1 and CDR2: DFQATT, SNEGSKA (reference sequence). The source material was blood. This chain joins TRBV20-1 and TRBJ2-1; D is possibly TRBD1 (5 bases). The closer fit of TRBJ2-7 to the DNA end suggests the J call may be wrong. The sequence was collected from a woman in her 70s in good health. The CDR3 spells CSARDRILGQAYEQYF. DNA for the CDR3: TGCAGTGCTAGAGATAGAATTTTGGGGCAGGCATACGAGCAGTACTTC.